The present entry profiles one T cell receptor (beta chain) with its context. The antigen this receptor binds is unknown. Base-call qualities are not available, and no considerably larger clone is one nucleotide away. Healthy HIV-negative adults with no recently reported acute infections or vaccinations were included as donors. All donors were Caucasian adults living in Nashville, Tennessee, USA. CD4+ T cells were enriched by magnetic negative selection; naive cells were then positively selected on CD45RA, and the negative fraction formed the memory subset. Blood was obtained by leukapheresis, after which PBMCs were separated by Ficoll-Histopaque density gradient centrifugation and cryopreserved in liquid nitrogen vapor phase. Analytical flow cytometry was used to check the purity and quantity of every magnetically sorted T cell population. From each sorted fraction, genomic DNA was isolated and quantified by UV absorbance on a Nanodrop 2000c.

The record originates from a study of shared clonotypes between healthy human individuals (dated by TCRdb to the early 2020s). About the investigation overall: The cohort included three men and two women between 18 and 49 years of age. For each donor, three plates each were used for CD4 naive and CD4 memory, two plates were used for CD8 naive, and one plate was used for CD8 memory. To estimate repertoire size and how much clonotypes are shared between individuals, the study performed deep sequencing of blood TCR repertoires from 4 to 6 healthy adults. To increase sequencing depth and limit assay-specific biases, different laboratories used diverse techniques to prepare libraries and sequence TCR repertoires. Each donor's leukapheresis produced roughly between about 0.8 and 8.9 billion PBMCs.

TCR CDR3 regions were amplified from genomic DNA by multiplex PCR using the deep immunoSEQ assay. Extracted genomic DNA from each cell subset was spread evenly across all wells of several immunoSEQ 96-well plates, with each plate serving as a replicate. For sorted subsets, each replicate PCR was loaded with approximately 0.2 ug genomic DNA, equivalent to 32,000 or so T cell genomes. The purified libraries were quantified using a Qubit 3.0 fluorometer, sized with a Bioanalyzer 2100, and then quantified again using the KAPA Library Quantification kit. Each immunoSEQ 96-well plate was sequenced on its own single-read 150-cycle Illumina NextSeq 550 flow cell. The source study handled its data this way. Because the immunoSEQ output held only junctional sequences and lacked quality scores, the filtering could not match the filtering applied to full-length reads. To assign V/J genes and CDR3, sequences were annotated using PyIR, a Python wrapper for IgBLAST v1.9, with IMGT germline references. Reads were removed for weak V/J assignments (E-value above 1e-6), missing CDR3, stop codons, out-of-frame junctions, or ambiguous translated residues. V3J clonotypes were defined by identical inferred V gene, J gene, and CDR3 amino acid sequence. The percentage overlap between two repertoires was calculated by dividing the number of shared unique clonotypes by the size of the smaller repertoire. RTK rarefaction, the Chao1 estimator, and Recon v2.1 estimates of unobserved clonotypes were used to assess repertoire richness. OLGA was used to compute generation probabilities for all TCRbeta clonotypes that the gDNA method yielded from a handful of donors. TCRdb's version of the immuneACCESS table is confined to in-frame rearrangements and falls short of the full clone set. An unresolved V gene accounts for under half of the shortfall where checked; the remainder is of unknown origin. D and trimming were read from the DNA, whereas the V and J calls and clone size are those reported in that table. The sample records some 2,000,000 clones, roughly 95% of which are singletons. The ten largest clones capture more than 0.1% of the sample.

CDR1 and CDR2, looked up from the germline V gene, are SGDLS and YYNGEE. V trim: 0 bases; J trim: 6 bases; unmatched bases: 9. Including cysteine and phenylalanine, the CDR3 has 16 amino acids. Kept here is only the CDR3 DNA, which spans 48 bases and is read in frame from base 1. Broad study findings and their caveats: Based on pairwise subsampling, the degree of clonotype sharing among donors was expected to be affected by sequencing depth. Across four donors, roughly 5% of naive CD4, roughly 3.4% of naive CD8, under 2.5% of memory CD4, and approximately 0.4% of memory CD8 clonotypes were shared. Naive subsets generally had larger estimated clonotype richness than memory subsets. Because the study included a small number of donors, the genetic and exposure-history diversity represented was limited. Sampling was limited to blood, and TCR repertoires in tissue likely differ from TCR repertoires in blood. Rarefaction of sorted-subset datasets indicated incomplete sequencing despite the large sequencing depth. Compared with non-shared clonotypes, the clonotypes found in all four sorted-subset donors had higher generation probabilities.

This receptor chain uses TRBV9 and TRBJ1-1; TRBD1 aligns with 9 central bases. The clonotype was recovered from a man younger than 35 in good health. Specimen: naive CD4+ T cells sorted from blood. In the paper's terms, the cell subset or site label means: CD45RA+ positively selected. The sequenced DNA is TGTGCCAGCAGCGTAGTGACTTCGGACAGGGGAGCTGAAGCTTTCTTT. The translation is CASSVVTSDRGAEAFF.